Below, 27 T cell receptor beta chains from the same sample are listed, as sequenced in a study of beta chain features in type 1 diabetes. Isolated RNA was reverse transcribed in full, so expressed TCRB transcripts were sequenced. Profiled with immunoSEQ multiplex PCR; TCRdb holds only in-frame clones, not every one. The data hold 900,000 or so clones, with roughly 15% observed a single time. Sequences were obtained from naive CD4+ T cells from blood. These TCRs come from a woman between 18 and 29 years old in good health.

This chain uses TRBV4-3 with TRBJ2-5; 7 nucleotides line up with TRBD2. The germline CDR1 and CDR2 sequences are LGHNA and YSLEER. Germline trimming cut 4 bases from V and 1 base from J; bases unmatched to any gene: 15. CDR3 length equals 18 residues. The CDR3 reads CASSRRRASGVGQETQYF. For the CDR3, the DNA is TGCGCCAGCAGCCGCCGCCGGGCTAGCGGTGTGGGCCAAGAGACCCAGTACTTC.

This clone has just a few counts. J is TRBJ1-1 and V is TRBV7-9; TRBD1 agrees at 8 bases. With 5 bases clipped from V and 6 bases from J, the junction kept 8 bases outside the gene matches. In germline, CDR1 is SEHNR, CDR2 FQNEAQ (reference sequence). This CDR3 contains 14 residues. The CDR3 nucleotides are TGTGCCAGCAGCCCAATCAGGGGGCCAGCTGAAGCTTTCTTT. Protein product: CASSPIRGPAEAFF.

This clone has a handful of counts. The gene calls are TRBV29-1 and TRBJ2-5; 8 nucleotides match TRBD2. The length of the CDR3 is 14 residues. Per germline, CDR1 SQVTM and CDR2 ANQGSEA. V was pared by 3 bases and J by 5 bases, with 8 bases of the junction left unmatched. The CDR3: CSVELSGGKETQYF. The CDR3 bases are TGCAGCGTTGAGCTGTCGGGAGGGAAGGAGACCCAGTACTTC. Full variable domain (outside the CDR3, taken from reference TRBV29-1 and TRBJ2-5): SAVISQKPSRDICQRGTSLTIQCQVDSQVTMMFWYRQQPGQSLTLIATANQGSEATYESGFVIDKFPISRPNLTFSTLTVSNMSPEDSSIYLCSVELSGGKETQYFGPGTRLLVL.

The chain uses TRBV9 and TRBJ2-6, with 8 bases lining up with TRBD1. The CDR3 is 15 residues long. Germline lookup yields CDR1 SGDLS and CDR2 YYNGEE. The junction had 2 bases not matched to a gene; V was cut back by 4 bases and J by 2 bases. The CDR3 here is CASSKQGAGANVLTF. CDR3 coding DNA: TGTGCCAGCAGCAAACAGGGGGCTGGGGCCAACGTCCTGACTTTC. Together with reference TRBV9 and TRBJ2-6, the CDR3 gives the full variable domain: DSGVTQTPKHLITATGQRVTLRCSPRSGDLSVYWYQQSLDQGLQFLIQYYNGEERAKGNILERFSAQQFPDLHSELNLSSLELGDSALYFCASSKQGAGANVLTFGAGSRLTVL.

This clone turned up a few times. The chain links TRBV19 to TRBJ2-1, with D hard to call. The CDR3 is 15 amino acids. Trimming took off 5 bases at V and 12 bases at J, with 23 bases between the two ends. Looked up from germline, CDR1 is LNHDA and CDR2 is SQIVND (reference sequence). This chain's CDR3 is CASSFRFGSGVLQFF. The CDR3 bases are TGTGCCAGTAGTTTTAGATTTGGAAGTGGTGTCTTGCAGTTCTTC. The whole variable domain, filled in from reference TRBV19 and TRBJ2-1, reads DGGITQSPKYLFRKEGQNVTLSCEQNLNHDAMYWYRQDPGQGLRLIYYSQIVNDFQKGDIAEGYSVSREKKESFPLTVTSAQKNPTAFYLCASSFRFGSGVLQFFGPGTRLTVL.

This clone was picked up a small number of times. The V and J genes are TRBV29-1 and TRBJ2-4, with 9 bases aligning to TRBD1. J was trimmed by 5 bases and V by 7 bases; bases with no gene match: 3. The CDR3 covers 12 residues. Germline V gene lookup returns CDR1 SQVTM and CDR2 ANQGSEA. CDR3 DNA: TGCAGCGCTCGACAGGGGGAAAACATTCAGTACTTC. This encodes CSARQGENIQYF.

Only a few counts were recorded for this clone. This chain links TRBV7-2 with TRBJ2-3; 14 bases match TRBD2. Trimming took 5 bases from V and 4 from J; bases not matched to a gene: 5. Germline V CDR1 and CDR2: SGHTA, FQGNSA. The CDR3 is made up of 16 amino acids. For the CDR3, the DNA is TGTGCCAGCAGCGGAGGGACTAGCGGGAGCCCAGATACGCAGTATTTT. This sequence encodes CASSGGTSGSPDTQYF. Together with reference TRBV7-2 and TRBJ2-3, the CDR3 gives the full variable domain: GAGVSQSPSNKVTEKGKDVELRCDPISGHTALYWYRQSLGQGLEFLIYFQGNSAPDKSGLPSDRFSAERTGGSVSTLTIQRTQQEDSAVYLCASSGGTSGSPDTQYFGPGTRLTVL.

This chain uses TRBV10-3 with TRBJ2-2, with TRBD2 matching 12 bases. CDR1 is ENHRY and CDR2 is SYGVKD in the germline V gene. J gave up 6 bases and V 10 bases, and 9 bases lay outside the gene matches. The CDR3 extends over 15 amino acids. CDR3 sequence: CASGRLAGASGELFF. The CDR3 nucleotides read TGTGCCAGCGGGCGACTAGCGGGAGCATCCGGGGAGCTGTTTTTT.

This rearrangement joins TRBV2 to TRBJ1-4, with TRBD1 matching over 7 bases. With 1 base clipped from V and 4 bases from J, the junction kept 0 bases outside the gene matches. The CDR3 is 14 residues long. Germline CDR1 is SNHLY and CDR2 is FYNNEI. CDR3 nucleotide sequence: TGTGCCAGCAGTGAAGACAGGGGTAATGAAAAACTGTTTTTT. Translation gives CASSEDRGNEKLFF.

The chain joins TRBV4-2 to TRBJ2-1; TRBD1 or TRBD2 may be the D gene (7 bases each). This CDR3 is 15 amino acids long. Trimming stripped 2 bases from V and 9 bases from J, with 17 bases between. Germline CDR1 reads LGHNA; CDR2 reads YNFKEQ. The CDR3: CASSQTGLDRVEQFF. The CDR3 bases are TGTGCCAGCAGCCAAACCGGACTAGACAGGGTTGAGCAGTTCTTC.

The rearrangement joins TRBV7-9 to TRBJ2-7; 9 bases map to TRBD1. This CDR3 is 16 amino acids long. The V segment lost 5 bases and the J segment 0 bases; nucleotides outside the gene matches: 8. Germline assignment: CDR1 SEHNR and CDR2 FQNEAQ (reference sequence). CDR3 bases: TGTGCCAGCAGCAAACACGGGACAGGGAGCTCCTACGAGCAGTACTTC. Translated: CASSKHGTGSSYEQYF. Full variable domain (missing parts from reference TRBV7-9 and TRBJ2-7): DTGVSQNPRHKITKRGQNVTFRCDPISEHNRLYWYRQTLGQGPEFLTYFQNEAQLEKSRLLSDRFSAERPKGSFSTLEIQRTEQGDSAMYLCASSKHGTGSSYEQYFGPGTRLTVT.

Only a few counts were recorded for this clone. Other DNA sequences in the same sample also yield this CDR3. This rearrangement joins TRBV5-4 to TRBJ2-1; 9 positions match TRBD2. Germline CDR1 SGHNT, CDR2 YYREEE (reference sequence). The CDR3 is 15 amino acids. With V trimmed by 5 bases and J by 0 bases, 3 bases remained unmatched. The CDR3 bases are TGTGCCAGCAGTCTAGCGGGGAGCTCCTACAATGAGCAGTTCTTC. Translating gives CASSLAGSSYNEQFF.

The chain employs TRBV4-2 and TRBJ2-1; TRBD2 agrees at 14 bases. Germline lookup yields CDR1 LGHNA and CDR2 YNFKEQ. The CDR3 length is 20 residues. J was trimmed by 0 bases and V by 0 bases; bases with no gene match: 7. The CDR3 coding sequence is TGTGCCAGCAGCCAAGATATTGGGACTAGCGGGAGTAACTCCTACAATGAGCAGTTCTTC. It codes for CASSQDIGTSGSNSYNEQFF.

The J gene is TRBJ2-7, the V gene TRBV28; D gene ambiguous. The CDR3 extends over 15 amino acids. Germline V gives CDR1 MDHEN, CDR2 SYDVKM. The ends were cut back, 5 bases at V and 5 bases at J, with 19 bases in the middle. The CDR3 nucleotides read TGTGCCAGCAGTATCCGGAGAGCTAGAGGCAACGAGCAGTACTTC. Translation: CASSIRRARGNEQYF.

This clone turned up a few times. The CDR3 DNA follows: TGTGCCACCAGAAAGGGGAACTATGGCTACACCTTC. Its translation is CATRKGNYGYTF. The rearrangement links TRBV28 to TRBJ1-2; D is possibly TRBD1 (5 bases). V was clipped by 10 bases and J by 2 bases, with 11 bases between them. Germline lookup yields CDR1 MDHEN and CDR2 SYDVKM. The CDR3 loop spans 12 amino acids.

The rearrangement uses TRBV19 and TRBJ2-5; the D is unclear. V dropped 5 bases and J dropped 2 bases, with 9 bases sitting between them. CDR3 length: 13 residues. Germline CDR1 and CDR2: LNHDA and SQIVND (reference sequence). Written as DNA, the CDR3 is TGTGCCAGTAGTGGGTGGGAACAAGAGACCCAGTACTTC. Translating it yields CASSGWEQETQYF.

The J gene is TRBJ2-2, the V gene TRBV5-4; possibly TRBD2 for D (5 bases). CDR3 size: 15 residues. CDR1 is SGHNT and CDR2 is YYREEE in the germline V gene (reference sequence). V lost 0 bases to trimming and J lost 2 bases, with 8 bases between them. The CDR3 loop reads CASSLGAGNTGELFF. Written as DNA, the CDR3 is TGTGCCAGCAGCTTGGGGGCGGGTAACACCGGGGAGCTGTTTTTT.

This clone was seen a few times. The chain employs TRBV4-2 and TRBJ1-2; no firm D call. CDR3 length: 13 residues. V was trimmed by 4 bases and J by 3 bases, leaving 9 bases between them. Germline lookup yields CDR1 LGHNA and CDR2 YNFKEQ. This chain's CDR3 is CASSREEDYGYTF. CDR3 nucleotides: TGTGCCAGCAGCCGAGAAGAGGACTATGGCTACACCTTC.

CDR3 coding DNA: TGTGCCAGCAGCTCAGGACAGGGCCACAATGAGCAGTTCTTC. Encoded protein: CASSSGQGHNEQFF. V usage is TRBV5-8 and J usage is TRBJ2-1, with 8 bases that match TRBD1. This CDR3 contains 14 residues. Losses at the gene ends were 3 bases for V and 5 bases for J; bases not matched to a gene: 4. Germline V CDR1 and CDR2: SGHTS, YDEGEE.

Only a few counts were recorded for this clone. The rearrangement joins TRBV5-1 to TRBJ2-2; possibly TRBD1 or TRBD2 for D (6 bases each). This CDR3 contains 15 residues. The germline CDR1 and CDR2 sequences are SGHRS and YFSETQ. Trimming stripped 4 bases from V and 4 bases from J, with 14 bases between. CDR3 nucleotides: TGCGCCAGCAGCCCCCGAGGGGGAGGCACCGGGGAGCTGTTTTTT. As protein: CASSPRGGGTGELFF.

The chain combines TRBV6-6 with TRBJ1-1; D remains unclear. The CDR3 spans 16 residues. Per the germline V gene, CDR1 is MNHNY and CDR2 is SVGAGI (reference sequence). The V end lost 5 bases, the J end lost 6 bases, and 22 bases lay between the germline ends. DNA of the CDR3: TGTGCCAGCAGTGCAGATCGCCGGGAAAACAGCGCTGAAGCTTTCTTT. It codes for CASSADRRENSAEAFF.

This chain joins TRBV7-2 and TRBJ2-7; D remains unclear. The germline CDR1 and CDR2 sequences are SGHTA and FQGNSA. The CDR3 is 13 amino acids. The V end was cut by 2 bases, the J end by 6 bases, with 11 bases between. The CDR3 spells CASSLTQPTEQYF. The CDR3 coding sequence is TGTGCCAGCAGCTTAACACAGCCGACCGAGCAGTACTTC.

This chain connects TRBV7-2 to TRBJ2-7; TRBD2 matches 7 bases. Germline V gene sequence: CDR1 SGHTA, CDR2 FQGNSA. The CDR3 consists of 16 residues. The junction had 9 bases not matched to a gene; V was cut back by 1 base and J by 3 bases. The CDR3 sequence: CASSLDRVSGYYEQYF. In nucleotides, the CDR3 is TGTGCCAGCAGCTTAGATCGGGTTAGCGGGTACTACGAGCAGTACTTC. The full variable domain, its missing parts supplied by reference TRBV7-2 and TRBJ2-7, is GAGVSQSPSNKVTEKGKDVELRCDPISGHTALYWYRQSLGQGLEFLIYFQGNSAPDKSGLPSDRFSAERTGGSVSTLTIQRTQQEDSAVYLCASSLDRVSGYYEQYFGPGTRLTVT.

There are a few counts of this clone. Other DNA sequences in the same sample also yield this CDR3. The gene calls are TRBV10-3 and TRBJ2-7; D gene ambiguous. V was trimmed by 3 bases and J by 3 bases, leaving 3 bases between them. Germline lookup yields CDR1 ENHRY and CDR2 SYGVKD. This CDR3 has 11 residues. This CDR3 is CAISDYYEQYF. In DNA, the CDR3 is TGTGCCATCAGTGATTACTACGAGCAGTACTTC.

The chain combines TRBV7-2 with TRBJ2-4; D gene ambiguous. V lost 1 base, J lost 1 base, and 11 bases lay in between. The germline gives CDR1 SGHTA, CDR2 FQGNSA. The CDR3 is 16 residues long. The CDR3 reads CASSLVRAVAKNIQYF. Written as DNA, the CDR3 is TGTGCCAGCAGCTTAGTACGGGCTGTCGCCAAAAACATTCAGTACTTC.

This clone was found a few times. The chain employs TRBV28 and TRBJ2-7; 8 bases line up with TRBD2. The CDR3 covers 17 residues. J was trimmed by 4 bases and V by 3 bases; bases with no gene match: 14. Germline values: CDR1 MDHEN, CDR2 SYDVKM. CDR3 loop: CASSFKWSQRERYEQYF. In nucleotides, the CDR3 is TGTGCCAGCAGTTTCAAGTGGTCTCAGCGGGAGAGGTACGAGCAGTACTTC.

This clone was picked up a small number of times. The chain joins TRBV7-3 to TRBJ2-1; TRBD2 is a possible D gene (5 bases). The CDR3 is 15 residues long. Trimming stripped 6 bases from V and 0 bases from J, with 12 bases between. Per germline, CDR1 SGHTA and CDR2 FQGTGA. CDR3 amino acids: CASRESGSSYNEQFF. Here the CDR3 DNA reads TGTGCCAGCAGGGAGAGCGGTAGCTCCTACAATGAGCAGTTCTTC. Combining the CDR3 with reference TRBV7-3 and TRBJ2-1 gives the whole variable domain GAGVSQTPSNKVTEKGKYVELRCDPISGHTALYWYRQSLGQGPEFLIYFQGTGAADDSGLPNDRFFAVRPEGSVSTLKIQRTERGDSAVYLCASRESGSSYNEQFFGPGTRLTVL.